The clone carrying this TCR beta chain was seen a few times. The data are from a study of blood T cells in healthy people across ages. The CDR3 is made up of 14 amino acids. Germline V gene data show CDR1 as SGHKS and CDR2 as YYEKEE (reference sequence). V lost 2 bases and J lost 4, with 12 bases in between. With a J-beta primer mix and a sample-barcoded 5' primer, a second PCR ran about 6 to 11 cycles. One entry per CDR3 protein, called by TCRdb with MiXCR from the 5' RACE reads. The table has 590,000 or so distinct CDR3 sequences, roughly 31% seen once. The TCR originated in an elderly woman in good health. The chain recombines TRBV5-5 with TRBJ1-1, with D possibly being TRBD1 (5 bases). What was sequenced was blood. The DNA for the CDR3 is TGTGCCAGCAGCTTTCGACAGATGAGCACTGAAGCTTTCTTT. This codes for CASSFRQMSTEAFF. The full variable domain, its missing parts supplied by reference TRBV5-5 and TRBJ1-1, is DAGVTQSPTHLIKTRGQQVTLRCSPISGHKSVSWYQQVLGQGPQFIFQYYEKEERGRGNFPDRFSARQFPNYSSELNVNALLLGDSALYLCASSFRQMSTEAFFGQGTRLTVV.